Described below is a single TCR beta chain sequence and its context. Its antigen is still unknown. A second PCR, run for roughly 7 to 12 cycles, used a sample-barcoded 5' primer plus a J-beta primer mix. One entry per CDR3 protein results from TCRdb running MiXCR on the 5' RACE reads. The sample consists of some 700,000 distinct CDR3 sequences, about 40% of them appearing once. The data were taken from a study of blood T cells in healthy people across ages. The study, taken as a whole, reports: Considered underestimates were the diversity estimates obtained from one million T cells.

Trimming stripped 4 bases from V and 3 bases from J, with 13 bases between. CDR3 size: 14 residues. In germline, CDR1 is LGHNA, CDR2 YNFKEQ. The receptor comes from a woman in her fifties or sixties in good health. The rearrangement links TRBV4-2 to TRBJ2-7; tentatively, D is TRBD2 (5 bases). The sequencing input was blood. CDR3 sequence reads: CASSPTEGLYEQYF. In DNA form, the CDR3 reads TGTGCCAGCAGCCCCACAGAGGGCCTCTACGAGCAGTACTTC.